The rows below give T cell receptor beta chains drawn from one sample of a study of T cells in Graves' hyperthyroidism and ophthalmopathy. TCRdb itself ran the multiplex PCR reads through MiXCR, one entry per CDR3 protein. The sample lists about 620,000 distinct CDR3 sequences; around 16% were seen once. Sequenced material: blood. The receptors derive from a woman in her 30s with Graves' hyperthyroidism. Each CDR3 is given with its conserved first and last residue. Fields, in order: CDR3 DNA, CDR3 protein, D gene, clone size, V gene, J gene. D genes are given only for firm matches. Clone size, where shown, is once, few, many, or a class for clones that have expanded.

TGTGCCAGCAGTGTCGGACTAGCGGGCGGCGAGACCCAGTACTTC,CASSVGLAGGETQYF,TRBD2,NA,TRBV2,TRBJ2-5
TGTGCCAGCAGTGGAGCGGGAGGAGATACGCAGTATTTT,CASSGAGGDTQYF,TRBD2,many,TRBV2,TRBJ2-3
TGTGCCAGCACCTTCTCCGGGACAGGGCGGGTCGAGCAGTACTTC,CASTFSGTGRVEQYF,TRBD1,NA,TRBV3-1,TRBJ2-7
TGTGCCAGCTCACCACCCGGGTACAGGGGCCAAGAGACCCAGTACTTC,CASSPPGYRGQETQYF,TRBD1,NA,TRBV18,TRBJ2-5
TGTGCCAGCAGCTCGATGGGACAGGGTTTGTCAGAGCAGTACTTC,CASSSMGQGLSEQYF,TRBD1,many,TRBV11-2,TRBJ2-7
TGCAGTGCTAGATTAGGGGGTAGACCCCACGGAGGCAAAAACATTCAGTACTTC,CSARLGGRPHGGKNIQYF,NA,many,TRBV20-1,TRBJ2-4
TGCAGTGCTGGACTAGCGGGAGTTACAGATACGCAGTATTTT,CSAGLAGVTDTQYF,TRBD2,many,TRBV20-1,TRBJ2-3
TGTGCCAGCAGCTTAAGAACTCATAAAGTGGACACTGAAGCTTTCTTT,CASSLRTHKVDTEAFF,NA,many,TRBV7-2,TRBJ1-1
TGTGCCAGCAGTCGACAGTTACTAGAATCCCTCCACTTT,CASSRQLLESLHF,NA,NA,TRBV6-1,TRBJ1-6
TGTGCCAGCACCATCCAATCAGGGCGGGATACGCAGTATTTT,CASTIQSGRDTQYF,NA,few,TRBV7-9,TRBJ2-3
TGTGCCAGCAGCCCATTAGCGGGCGCCCCCACAGATACGCAGTATTTT,CASSPLAGAPTDTQYF,TRBD2,few,TRBV14,TRBJ2-3
TGTGCCAGCAGTTTAGCCCCTAGGAACGAGCAGTACTTC,CASSLAPRNEQYF,NA,many,TRBV12-3/TRBV12-4,TRBJ2-7
TGTGCCAGCAGCCTGGCCCGGCGGGCACACGAGCAGTACTTC,CASSLARRAHEQYF,NA,many,TRBV28,TRBJ2-7
TGCAGTGCTAGTATGGGGAACAGGGCCTACACTGAAGCTTTCTTT,CSASMGNRAYTEAFF,NA,many,TRBV20-1,TRBJ1-1
TGTGCCAGCAGTTACGGCGGGAATACCGGCAATGAGCAGTTCTTC,CASSYGGNTGNEQFF,NA,many,TRBV6-6,TRBJ2-1
TGTGCCAGCAGCCCCCCTGGGGCCAACGTCCTGACTTTC,CASSPPGANVLTF,NA,many,TRBV28,TRBJ2-6
TGTGCCAGTAGTGACACAGGGATCTATGGCTACACCTTC,CASSDTGIYGYTF,NA,NA,TRBV19,TRBJ1-2
TGTGCCAGCAGCTGGACCTCTTACGAGCAGTTCTTC,CASSWTSYEQFF,NA,NA,TRBV12-3/TRBV12-4,TRBJ2-1
TGTGCCAGCAGTTCAGGGGCGACTGAGCAGTTCTTC,CASSSGATEQFF,NA,many,TRBV28,TRBJ2-1
TGCAGTGCTAGAGCCTTAAGTAGAGATACGCGGTATTTT,CSARALSRDTRYF,NA,NA,TRBV20-1,TRBJ2-3
TGTGCCAGCGGGCGGGAGGGCCCTAGTGAGCAGTTCTTC,CASGREGPSEQFF,TRBD2,NA,TRBV28,TRBJ2-1
TGTGCCAGCTCACCACCGGTGGGAGTGGACAATGAGCAGTTCTTC,CASSPPVGVDNEQFF,NA,NA,TRBV18,TRBJ2-1
TGTGCCAGCAGATGGACGGTGAACACTGAAGCTTTCTTT,CASRWTVNTEAFF,NA,many,TRBV12-3/TRBV12-4,TRBJ1-1
TGTGCCAGCAGCCCGACTAGCGGTCTAGGGGAGCAGTTCTTC,CASSPTSGLGEQFF,TRBD2,many,TRBV7-9,TRBJ2-1
TGTGCCTGGGGGCGACAGGTTGAAGCTTTCTTT,CAWGRQVEAFF,NA,many,TRBV30,TRBJ1-1